This T cell receptor (beta chain) was retrieved from a study of early T cells in non-severe SARS-CoV-2 infection. The CDR3 runs 18 residues. The germline V gene encodes CDR1 MNHNS and CDR2 SASEGT. Trimming removed 2 bases from V and 1 base from J; junction bases left unmatched: 11. TCRdb re-derived calls from the 5' RACE reads in MiXCR, one entry per CDR3 protein. Of 20,000 to 30,000 distinct CDR3 sequences in the sample, just over 4% were seen once. This clonotype originated in an adult who was a healthcare worker with PCR-confirmed SARS-CoV-2 infection or an uninfected control (not recorded which). This rearrangement joins TRBV6-1 to TRBJ2-1; TRBD2 matches at 7 bases. Sequences were obtained from whole blood. The CDR3 DNA reads as TGTGCCAGCAGTGAACGGACACGAGCGGGACGTTCCTACAATGAGCAGTTCTTC. Translated: CASSERTRAGRSYNEQFF.